This entry lists 5 T cell receptor beta chains sequenced from one sample in a study of T-cell memory formation after mild COVID-19 (dated by TCRdb to about 2021). Library prep was done by 5' RACE. TCRdb names Illumina NovaSeq 6000 as the instrument used. TCRdb reprocessed the public reads (quality trimming at Q25 with fastp, clone calling with MiXCR) and kept in-frame beta chains. Every CDR3 protein is listed once, alongside the most common genes and DNA of its rows. The sample has approximately 260,000 distinct CDR3 sequences on record, roughly a sixth of them singletons. Jointly, the top ten make up under 25% of the sample. The material sequenced was PBMCs or a T cell subset sorted from them (not recorded which). The receptors here all came from a man younger than 30 who had mild COVID-19 (a few samples of this study predate the infection). The sample titles of this study are shuffled in the database, so cell type and time point are left out; the donor was told from shared clones.

In this sample, this clonotype turned up a few times. The gene calls are TRBV4-3 and TRBJ2-2, with D maybe TRBD2 (6 bases). Germline values: CDR1 LGHNA, CDR2 YSLEER. CDR3 length: 18 residues. V shed 0 bases and J shed 6 bases, with 20 bases lying between them. CDR3 sequence: CASSQEPSREVSSGELFF. The CDR3 bases are TGCGCCAGCAGCCAAGAACCTAGCAGGGAGGTGTCTTCCGGGGAGCTGTTTTTT.

This clonotype was counted between two and nine times. This chain connects TRBV7-2 to TRBJ2-3; unclear D gene. Germline loops: CDR1 SGHTA, CDR2 FQGNSA. The V and J ends lost 1 base and 6 bases respectively, with 11 bases between them. The CDR3 runs to 14 residues. The CDR3 sequence is CASSLGSSADTQYF. The CDR3 DNA sequence: TGTGCCAGCAGCTTAGGAAGCTCGGCGGATACGCAGTATTTT.

The rearrangement joins TRBV5-4 to TRBJ2-3; D ambiguous. The germline CDR1 and CDR2 sequences are SGHNT and YYREEE (reference sequence). The V and J ends lost 1 base and 2 bases respectively, with 11 bases between them. The CDR3 extends over 15 amino acids. CDR3 region: CASSLLGLSTDTQYF. CDR3 sequence (DNA): TGTGCCAGCAGCTTGTTGGGCCTCTCCACAGATACGCAGTATTTT.

The rearrangement joins TRBV3-1 to TRBJ2-7; D not certain. V was cut by 4 bases and J by 5 bases, with 9 bases left in between. Per the germline V gene, CDR1 is LGHDT and CDR2 is YNNKEL (reference sequence). The CDR3 contains 12 residues. The CDR3 loop is CASSPYRDEQYF. In DNA form, the CDR3 reads TGTGCCAGCAGCCCCTATAGAGACGAGCAGTACTTC.

This chain links TRBV5-1 with TRBJ2-7, with 8 bases lining up with TRBD1. The CDR3 is 13 amino acids. From germline, CDR1 is SGHRS and CDR2 YFSETQ. The junction had 5 bases not matched to a gene; V was cut back by 7 bases and J by 2 bases. Here the CDR3 DNA reads TGCGCCAGCGGGTCGACAGGGGCCTACGAGCAGTACTTC. Encoded protein: CASGSTGAYEQYF.